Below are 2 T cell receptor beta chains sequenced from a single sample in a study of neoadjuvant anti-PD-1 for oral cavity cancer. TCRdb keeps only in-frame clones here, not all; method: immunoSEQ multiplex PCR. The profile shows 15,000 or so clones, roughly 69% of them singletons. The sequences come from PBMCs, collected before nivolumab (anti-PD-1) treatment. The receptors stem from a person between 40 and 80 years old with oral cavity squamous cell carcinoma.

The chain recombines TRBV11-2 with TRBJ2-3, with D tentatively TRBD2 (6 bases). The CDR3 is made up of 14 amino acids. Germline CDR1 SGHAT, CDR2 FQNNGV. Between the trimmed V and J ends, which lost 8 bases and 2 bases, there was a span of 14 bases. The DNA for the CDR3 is TGTGCCAGCGCCCGGCGGGGAAACACAGATACGCAGTATTTT. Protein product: CASARRGNTDTQYF.

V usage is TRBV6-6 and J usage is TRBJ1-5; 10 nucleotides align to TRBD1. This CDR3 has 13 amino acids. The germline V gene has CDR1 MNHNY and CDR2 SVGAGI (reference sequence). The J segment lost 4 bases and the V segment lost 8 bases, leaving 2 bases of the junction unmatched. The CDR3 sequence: CASEDRGNQPQHF. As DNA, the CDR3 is TGTGCCAGCGAGGACAGGGGGAATCAGCCCCAGCATTTT.